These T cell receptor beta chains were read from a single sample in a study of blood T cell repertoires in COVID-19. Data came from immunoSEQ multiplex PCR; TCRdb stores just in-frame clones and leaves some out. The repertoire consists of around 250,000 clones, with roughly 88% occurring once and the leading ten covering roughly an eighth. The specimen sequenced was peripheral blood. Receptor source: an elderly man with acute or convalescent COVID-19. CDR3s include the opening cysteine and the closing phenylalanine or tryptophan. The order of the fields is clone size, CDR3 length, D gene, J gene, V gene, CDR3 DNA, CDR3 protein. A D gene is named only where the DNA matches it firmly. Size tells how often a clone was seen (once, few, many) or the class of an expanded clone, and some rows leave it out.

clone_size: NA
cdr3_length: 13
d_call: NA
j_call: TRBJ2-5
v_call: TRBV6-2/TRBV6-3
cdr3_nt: TGTGCCAGCAGTTACAGGGCGGGAGAGACCCAGTACTTC
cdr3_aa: CASSYRAGETQYF

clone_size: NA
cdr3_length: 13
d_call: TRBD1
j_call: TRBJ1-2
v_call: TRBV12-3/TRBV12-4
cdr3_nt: TGTGCCAGCAGGGTTACAGGGGCAGAAGGCTACACCTTC
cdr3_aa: CASRVTGAEGYTF

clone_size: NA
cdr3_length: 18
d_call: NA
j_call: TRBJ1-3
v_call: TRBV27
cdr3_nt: TGTGCCAGCAGTCGAACTCGGGGGGACCCCCCCAATGGAAACACCATATATTTT
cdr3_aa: CASSRTRGDPPNGNTIYF

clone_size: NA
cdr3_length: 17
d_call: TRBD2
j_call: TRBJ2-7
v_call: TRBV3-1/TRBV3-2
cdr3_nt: TGTGCCAGCAGCCGAAATCCCGGGACTAGCGGTTTGTACGAGCAGTACTTC
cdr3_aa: CASSRNPGTSGLYEQYF

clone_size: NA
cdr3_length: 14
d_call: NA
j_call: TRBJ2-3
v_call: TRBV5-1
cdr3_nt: TGCGCCAGCAGAACAGGGTGGGGCACAGATACGCAGTATTTT
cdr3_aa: CASRTGWGTDTQYF

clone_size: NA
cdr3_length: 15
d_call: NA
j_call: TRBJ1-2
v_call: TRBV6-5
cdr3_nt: TGTGCCAGCAGTTACTCCTCGGGGACTACCTATGGCTACACCTTC
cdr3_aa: CASSYSSGTTYGYTF

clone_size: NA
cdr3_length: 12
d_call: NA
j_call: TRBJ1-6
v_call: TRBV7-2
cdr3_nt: TGTGCCAGCAGCCCCCGGGATTCACCCCTCCACTTT
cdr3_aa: CASSPRDSPLHF

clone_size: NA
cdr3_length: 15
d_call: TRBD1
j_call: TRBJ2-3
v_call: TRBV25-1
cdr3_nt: TGTGCCAGCAGGACCAGCTCGGGACAGCTATATACGCAGTATTTT
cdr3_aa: CASRTSSGQLYTQYF

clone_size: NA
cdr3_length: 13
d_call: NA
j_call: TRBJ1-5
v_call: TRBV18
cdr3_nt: TGTGCCAGCTCCCCGCGGTTGGAGCAGCCCCAGCATTTT
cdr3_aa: CASSPRLEQPQHF

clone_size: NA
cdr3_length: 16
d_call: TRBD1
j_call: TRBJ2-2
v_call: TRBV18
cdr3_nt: TGTGCCAGCTCACCACGACAGGGATCGAACACCGGGGAGCTGTTTTTT
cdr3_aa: CASSPRQGSNTGELFF

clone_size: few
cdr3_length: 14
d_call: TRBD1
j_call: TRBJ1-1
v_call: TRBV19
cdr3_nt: TGTGCCAGTAGCGTAAGGACAGGGCTGACTGAAGCTTTCTTT
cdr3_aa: CASSVRTGLTEAFF

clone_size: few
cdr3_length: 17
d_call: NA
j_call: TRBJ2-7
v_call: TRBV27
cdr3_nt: TGTGCCAGCAGCTTTACCCAATTTGGACTTATCGGCCTCGAGCAGTACTTC
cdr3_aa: CASSFTQFGLIGLEQYF

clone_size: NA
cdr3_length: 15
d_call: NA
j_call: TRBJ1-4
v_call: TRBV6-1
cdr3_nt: TGTGCCAGCAGTGAACAACAGGTGATTAATGAAAAACTGTTTTTT
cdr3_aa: CASSEQQVINEKLFF

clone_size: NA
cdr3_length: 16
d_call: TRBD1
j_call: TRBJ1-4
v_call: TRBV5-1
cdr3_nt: TGCGCCAGCAGCAGCGGGACAGGGGGCATCGGGGAAAAACTGTTTTTT
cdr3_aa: CASSSGTGGIGEKLFF

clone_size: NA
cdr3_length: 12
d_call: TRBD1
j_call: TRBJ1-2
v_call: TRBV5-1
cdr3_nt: TGCGCCAGCAGCTTGACAGGGGTTGGCTACACCTTC
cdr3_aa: CASSLTGVGYTF

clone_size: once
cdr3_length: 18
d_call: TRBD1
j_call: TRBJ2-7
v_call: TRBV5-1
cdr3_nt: TGCGCCAGCAGCTCCCCCGGCCGGACAGGGCCTAGCTCCTACGAGCAGTACTTC
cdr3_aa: CASSSPGRTGPSSYEQYF

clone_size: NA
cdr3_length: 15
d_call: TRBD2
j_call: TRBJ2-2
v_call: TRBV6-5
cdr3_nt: TGTGCCAGCCGACTAGCGGGAGGGCGAAGCGGGGAGCTGTTTTTT
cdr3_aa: CASRLAGGRSGELFF

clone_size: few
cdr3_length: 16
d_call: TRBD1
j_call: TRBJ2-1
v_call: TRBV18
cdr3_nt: TGTGCCAGCTCGTCTAGCCGGACAGGGGATCTCAATGAGCAGTTCTTC
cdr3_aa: CASSSSRTGDLNEQFF

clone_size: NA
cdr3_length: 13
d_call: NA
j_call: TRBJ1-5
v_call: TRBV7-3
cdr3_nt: TGTGCCAGCAGCTTAGGGCTGAATCAGCCCCAGCATTTT
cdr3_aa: CASSLGLNQPQHF

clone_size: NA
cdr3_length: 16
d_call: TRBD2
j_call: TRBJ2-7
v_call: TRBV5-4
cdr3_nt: TGTGCCAGCAGCTCTTCTAGCGGGTGGAGCTCCTACGAGCAGTACTTC
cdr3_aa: CASSSSSGWSSYEQYF

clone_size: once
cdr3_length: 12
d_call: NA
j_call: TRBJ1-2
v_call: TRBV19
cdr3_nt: TGTGCCACCGCCCTGGGGGGCTATGGCTACACCTTC
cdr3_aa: CATALGGYGYTF

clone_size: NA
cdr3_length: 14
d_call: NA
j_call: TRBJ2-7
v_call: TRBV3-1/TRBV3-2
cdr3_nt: TGTGCCAGCAGCCCCACAGGGATCAACTACGAGCAGTACTTC
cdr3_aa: CASSPTGINYEQYF

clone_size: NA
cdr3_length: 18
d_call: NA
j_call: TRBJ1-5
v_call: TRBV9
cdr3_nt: TGTGCCAGCAGCGTAGGAGGAGGGGCCGGGCAAGGCAATCAGCCCCAGCATTTT
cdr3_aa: CASSVGGGAGQGNQPQHF

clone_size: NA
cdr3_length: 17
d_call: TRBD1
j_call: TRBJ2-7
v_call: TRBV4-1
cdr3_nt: TGCGCCAGCAGCCAAGTAACCGCCGGACAGGGTTCCTACGAGCAGTACTTC
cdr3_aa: CASSQVTAGQGSYEQYF

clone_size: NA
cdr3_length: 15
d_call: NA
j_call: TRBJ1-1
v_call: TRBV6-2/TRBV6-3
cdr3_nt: TGTGCCAGCAGTTTCCCTATAGTCATGAACACTGAAGCTTTCTTT
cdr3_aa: CASSFPIVMNTEAFF

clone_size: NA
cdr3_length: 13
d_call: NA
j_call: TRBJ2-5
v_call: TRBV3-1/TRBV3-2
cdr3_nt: TGTGCCAGCAGGAAGGCGGCTTTTGAGACCCAGTACTTC
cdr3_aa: CASRKAAFETQYF

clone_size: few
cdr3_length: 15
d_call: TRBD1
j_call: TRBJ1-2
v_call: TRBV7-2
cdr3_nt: TGTGCCAGCAGCCGCCAGGGTGTACAGGGGCTTGGCTACACCTTC
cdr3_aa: CASSRQGVQGLGYTF

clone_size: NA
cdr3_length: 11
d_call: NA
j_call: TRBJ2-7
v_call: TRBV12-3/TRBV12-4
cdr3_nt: TGTGCCAGCAGTTTCGAGTTCGAGCAGTACTTC
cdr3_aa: CASSFEFEQYF

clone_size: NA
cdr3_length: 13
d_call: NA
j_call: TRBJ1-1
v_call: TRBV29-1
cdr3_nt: TGCAGCGTTGAAGAAGGAGTGAACACTGAAGCTTTCTTT
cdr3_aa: CSVEEGVNTEAFF

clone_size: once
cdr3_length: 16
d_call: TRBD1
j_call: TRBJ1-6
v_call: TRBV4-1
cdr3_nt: TGCGCCAGCAGCCAAGATGGGACAGGGTGGAATTCACCCCTCCACTTT
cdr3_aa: CASSQDGTGWNSPLHF

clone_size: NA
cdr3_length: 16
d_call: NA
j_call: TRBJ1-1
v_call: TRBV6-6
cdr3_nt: TGTGCCAGCAGGGGGGGACGGACGGTCAGAACAGCTGAAGCTTTCTTT
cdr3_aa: CASRGGRTVRTAEAFF

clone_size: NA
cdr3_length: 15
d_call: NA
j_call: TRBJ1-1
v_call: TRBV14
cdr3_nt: TGTGCCAGCAGCACCCGGACTCTTATGAACACTGAAGCTTTCTTT
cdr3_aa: CASSTRTLMNTEAFF